A selection of T cell receptor beta chains follows, all from one sample in a study of Ad26.COV2.S vaccination and SARS-CoV-2 variants. Libraries were prepared by immunoSEQ multiplex PCR; TCRdb keeps only in-frame clonotypes and omits some of them. Here the sample spans around 370,000 clones, 70% to 90% being singletons. The material sequenced was peripheral blood, taken in a trial of Ad26.COV2.S vaccine versus placebo. Receptors were obtained from a person between 18 and 65 years old who received the Ad26.COV2.S COVID-19 vaccine or a placebo. The CDR3 runs from the conserved cysteine through the conserved F or W. D genes are given only for firm matches. A clone size is listed for some rows: how often the clone was seen (once, few, many), or a class if it is expanded.

>TRBV24-1|TRBJ2-5|-|-|18
TGTGCCACCAGTGATTCAAATTCGGGGAAACTTGGACAAGAGACCCAGTACTTC
CATSDSNSGKLGQETQYF
>TRBV19|TRBJ1-3|-|-|16
TGTGCCAGTAATCCTGAACGGGTTCGCTCTGGAAACACCATATATTTT
CASNPERVRSGNTIYF
>TRBV18|TRBJ1-5|-|TRBD1|13
TGTGCCAGCTCACTACAGGGGTATCAGCCCCAGCATTTT
CASSLQGYQPQHF
>TRBV19|TRBJ2-1|-|-|13
TGTGCCAGTAGTATTTCTGGGGGGAATGAGCAGTTCTTC
CASSISGGNEQFF
>TRBV15|TRBJ2-1|once|-|14
TGTGCCACCAGCAGGGAGCGGAGCTACAATGAGCAGTTCTTC
CATSRERSYNEQFF
>TRBV18|TRBJ2-1|-|TRBD1|16
TGTGCCAGCTCACCTTTGACAGGGAGCCACGGGACTGAGCAGTTCTTC
CASSPLTGSHGTEQFF
>TRBV6-2/TRBV6-3|TRBJ2-2|-|TRBD1|15
TGTGCCAGCAGCTCACAGGGACAGATCACCGGGGAGCTGTTTTTT
CASSSQGQITGELFF
>TRBV5-1|TRBJ2-2|-|-|12
TGCGCCAGCAGCTTAAGAGACAGGGAGCTGTTTTTT
CASSLRDRELFF
>TRBV19|TRBJ2-1|-|TRBD2|14
TGTGCCAGTATACCCACCGCTAGCGGGAGCCGGCGGTTCTTC
CASIPTASGSRRFF
>TRBV6-2/TRBV6-3|TRBJ2-3|-|-|17
TGTGCCAGCAGTTACCGACCCCGGGTAGTCGGCACAGATACGCAGTATTTT
CASSYRPRVVGTDTQYF
>TRBV5-1|TRBJ1-2|-|TRBD1|15
TGCGCCAGCAGCCCCGACAGGGGAAGAGGCTATGGCTACACCTTC
CASSPDRGRGYGYTF
>TRBV9|TRBJ2-7|-|-|14
TGTGCCAGCGGACTAGGGGGTCCTACCTACGAGCAGTACTTC
CASGLGGPTYEQYF
>TRBV9|TRBJ2-7|-|TRBD1|15
TGTGCCAGCAGCGTAGCAGGGGGTTACTCCTACGAGCAGTACTTC
CASSVAGGYSYEQYF
>TRBV3-1/TRBV3-2|TRBJ1-1|-|TRBD1|15
TGTGCCAGCAGCCCGCTGGACAGGGGGGGCACTGAAGCTTTCTTT
CASSPLDRGGTEAFF
>TRBV3-1/TRBV3-2|TRBJ1-1|few|-|12
TGTGCCAGCAGGGCAGGACAGAAGCAAGCTTTCTTT
CASRAGQKQAFF
>TRBV7-2|TRBJ2-7|few|-|14
TGTGCCAGCAGCTTGGGTGACGACCTCTACGAGCAGTACTTC
CASSLGDDLYEQYF
>TRBV11-2|TRBJ2-3|-|TRBD2|18
TGTGCCAGCAGCCCCCGATGGGGCCGGGGGGACCTCACAGATACGCAGTATTTT
CASSPRWGRGDLTDTQYF
>TRBV5-5|TRBJ2-7|once|-|13
TGTGCCAGCAGCTTGGAGTGGAGGGGGGAGCAGTACTTC
CASSLEWRGEQYF
>TRBV5-4|TRBJ2-3|-|-|15
TGTGCCAGCAGCCCGCTAGGGGGGGGTGCAGATACGCAGTATTTT
CASSPLGGGADTQYF
>TRBV24-1|TRBJ2-3|-|-|15
TGTGCCACCAGTGATCCCAACGGGAGCACAGATACGCAGTATTTT
CATSDPNGSTDTQYF
>TRBV4-1|TRBJ1-1|once|-|18
TGCGCCAGCAGCCAAGAGTTCGTCAGGGGCGACCCGAACACTGAAGCTTTCTTT
CASSQEFVRGDPNTEAFF
>TRBV5-1|TRBJ1-1|-|-|14
TGCGCCAGCACCAGGGCCTCAGGGGACACTGAAGCTTTCTTT
CASTRASGDTEAFF
>TRBV6-5|TRBJ1-1|-|-|14
TGTGCCAGCAGTTACGGTGGGGAGGGAACTGAAGCTTTCTTT
CASSYGGEGTEAFF
>TRBV18|TRBJ2-5|-|-|15
TGTGCCAGCTCAGTACTTCTAGGGAACCAAGAGACCCAGTACTTC
CASSVLLGNQETQYF
>TRBV2|TRBJ1-4|-|-|14
TGTGCCAGCAGAAAAGGGCGAACTAATGAAAAACTGTTTTTT
CASRKGRTNEKLFF
>TRBV30|TRBJ2-3|-|TRBD1|16
TGTGCCTGGAGTGATCCGGACAGGGGTTTCACAGATACGCAGTATTTT
CAWSDPDRGFTDTQYF
>TRBV2|TRBJ2-3|-|TRBD2|16
TGTGCCAGCAGATTCAATAGCGGGGGCTCACGAGATACGCAGTATTTT
CASRFNSGGSRDTQYF
>TRBV6-5|TRBJ2-5|-|-|13
TGTGCCAGCAGTTTCGGGAACAGGGAGACCCAGTACTTC
CASSFGNRETQYF
>TRBV25-1|TRBJ1-5|few|-|13
TGTGCCAGCAGTGCAGCCGGCGGGCAGCCCCAGCATTTT
CASSAAGGQPQHF
>TRBV25-1|TRBJ1-1|-|TRBD1|14
TGTGCCAGCAGTCTAACAGGGGGTAACACTGAAGCTTTCTTT
CASSLTGGNTEAFF
>TRBV11-2|TRBJ1-4|-|TRBD1|15
TGTGCCAGCAGGCGAGGGGGACAGGCTAATGAAAAACTGTTTTTT
CASRRGGQANEKLFF
>TRBV28|TRBJ2-7|-|TRBD2|14
TGTGCCAGCATCGCTAGCGGGGGTCAATACGAGCAGTACTTC
CASIASGGQYEQYF
>TRBV2|TRBJ1-4|-|-|15
TGTGCCAGCAGGGACCGTGGATCAACTAATGAAAAACTGTTTTTT
CASRDRGSTNEKLFF
>TRBV7-2|TRBJ2-1|-|TRBD2|17
TGTGCCAGCAGCTTAGAGGAAGGGTCTAGCGGGAGAAATGAGCAGTTCTTC
CASSLEEGSSGRNEQFF
>TRBV10-1|TRBJ2-1|-|TRBD2|16
TGCGCCAGCAGTAAGACTAGCGGGGGACCCTACAATGAGCAGTTCTTC
CASSKTSGGPYNEQFF
>TRBV21-1|TRBJ2-3|once|-|11
TGTGCCAGCAGTCACACAGATACGCAGTATTTT
CASSHTDTQYF
>TRBV18|TRBJ1-3|-|-|12
TGTGCCAGCTTACCGCAAGGAAACACCATATATTTT
CASLPQGNTIYF
>TRBV27|TRBJ2-5|-|TRBD2|17
TGTGCCAGCAGTCCGCGGACTAGCGGGGCCTACCAAGAGACCCAGTACTTC
CASSPRTSGAYQETQYF
>TRBV7-8|TRBJ1-2|once|-|14
TGTGCCAGCACCCGGACCGTAGGCGACTATGGCTACACCTTC
CASTRTVGDYGYTF
>TRBV12-3/TRBV12-4|TRBJ2-7|-|-|13
TGTGCCAGCAGTTCACCCGGGGACTACGAGCAGTACTTC
CASSSPGDYEQYF
>TRBV18|TRBJ2-1|-|TRBD2|16
TGTGCCAGCTCACCTTCGCTAGCGGGAAGGGGAAATGAGCAGTTCTTC
CASSPSLAGRGNEQFF
>TRBV5-1|TRBJ1-2|-|TRBD1|14
TGCGCCAGCAGCTTGGACGGGACAGGATATGGCTACACCTTC
CASSLDGTGYGYTF
>TRBV5-1|TRBJ1-3|once|-|15
TGCGCCAGCAGCTTTGCAGGGGCTACTGGAAACACCATATATTTT
CASSFAGATGNTIYF
>TRBV6-5|TRBJ2-7|-|-|14
TGTGCCAGCAGTCAGGTCAGCTCGGGTGGAGAGCAGTACTTC
CASSQVSSGGEQYF
>TRBV5-1|TRBJ2-5|-|TRBD2|15
TGCGCCAGCATGCTCGGAGGGGAGGGTTATGAGACCCAGTACTTC
CASMLGGEGYETQYF
>TRBV14|TRBJ1-3|-|-|14
TGTGCCAGCAGCCAAGGGGGCGGAAAACGGGCCATATATTTT
CASSQGGGKRAIYF
>TRBV19|TRBJ1-5|-|-|15
TGTGCCAGTAGCACGGTAGGGGGAAGGCATCAGCCCCAGCATTTT
CASSTVGGRHQPQHF
>TRBV5-1|TRBJ2-5|-|TRBD1|15
TGCGCCAGCAGCGACCGGGACAGGGGGCAAGAGACCCAGTACTTC
CASSDRDRGQETQYF
>TRBV15|TRBJ2-3|-|TRBD1|15
TGTGCCACCAGCGGAATAGGACAGGGGCAAGATACGCAGTATTTT
CATSGIGQGQDTQYF
>TRBV15|TRBJ2-7|-|TRBD1|15
TGTGCCACCAGCAGAGGTCCGGGACAGGGGGGCGAGCAGTACTTC
CATSRGPGQGGEQYF
>TRBV5-8|TRBJ1-2|-|-|12
TGTGCCAGCACTATGGGCCTCTATGGCTACACCTTC
CASTMGLYGYTF
>TRBV6-6|TRBJ1-6|few|TRBD1|14
TGTGCCAGCAGATATGGGACAGTCGATTCACCCCTCCACTTT
CASRYGTVDSPLHF
>TRBV7-7|TRBJ2-1|-|TRBD1|13
TGTGCCAGCAGCCGGACTGGACAGGGTGAGCAGTTCTTC
CASSRTGQGEQFF
>TRBV18|TRBJ2-5|few|-|13
TGTGCCAGCTCACCAAACGGTTTGGAGACCCAGTACTTC
CASSPNGLETQYF